Shown below are 26 T cell receptor beta chains from a single sample sequenced in a study of T-cell memory formation after mild COVID-19. TCRdb called the 5' RACE reads again in MiXCR, with one record for every CDR3 protein. The sample holds around 410,000 distinct CDR3 sequences, under 25% seen once. Sequencing used PBMCs or a T cell subset sorted from them (not recorded which). Receptor source: an adult woman who had mild COVID-19 (a few samples of this study predate the infection). Cell type and time point are not known.

This clonotype occurred a few times. The rearrangement links TRBV12-3 or TRBV12-4 to TRBJ2-3; 7 nucleotides align to TRBD2. The CDR3 has 14 residues. Losses at the gene ends were 5 bases for V and 5 bases for J; bases not matched to a gene: 7. The CDR3 reads CASSESPGGDTQYF. Here the CDR3 DNA reads TGTGCCAGCAGTGAGTCTCCGGGGGGAGATACGCAGTATTTT.

This clonotype appeared a single time. Germline is not matched at one junction end, which may reflect a read error. CDR3: CSVRSGSAYNEQFF. The DNA of the CDR3 is TGCAGTGTTAGAAGCGGGAGTGCCTACAATGAGCAGTTCTTC. The V gene is TRBV20-1, the J gene TRBJ2-1; 8 bases match TRBD2. The CDR3 contains 14 residues. Germline CDR1 is DFQATT and CDR2 is SNEGSKA (reference sequence).

J is TRBJ1-1 and V is TRBV7-9; 7 positions agree with TRBD1. The CDR3 is made up of 16 amino acids. Germline V gene sequence: CDR1 SEHNR, CDR2 FQNEAQ (reference sequence). After removal of 3 bases from V and 1 base from J, the junction contained 8 bases not matched to a gene. CDR3 bases: TGTGCCAGCAGCTTGATTGAGAGGACAGGGAACACTGAAGCTTTCTTT. Amino acids: CASSLIERTGNTEAFF.

This clonotype was recorded a few times. The genes are TRBV5-1 and TRBJ1-5; D might be TRBD1 (5 bases). Per the germline V gene, CDR1 is SGHRS and CDR2 is YFSETQ. The V end lost 0 bases, the J end lost 6 bases, and 16 bases lay between the germline ends. This CDR3 region has 16 residues. The CDR3 sequence is CASSLGPAGQAQPQHF. CDR3 in DNA: TGCGCCAGCAGCTTGGGCCCGGCAGGGCAGGCTCAGCCCCAGCATTTT.

In its sample, this clonotype was seen a few times. The chain couples TRBV12-3 or TRBV12-4 to TRBJ1-4; D may be TRBD1 (6 bases). CDR3 length: 15 amino acids. V was cut by 2 bases and J by 8 bases, with 15 bases left in between. CDR3 amino acids: CASSLNGRGGEKLFF. Here the CDR3 DNA reads TGTGCCAGCAGTTTAAATGGCAGGGGTGGAGAAAAACTGTTTTTT.

The chain links TRBV2 to TRBJ2-7, with D perhaps matching TRBD1 (5 bases). V was cut by 7 bases and J by 7 bases, with 14 bases left in between. This CDR3 comprises 12 residues. CDR1 and CDR2 (germline): SNHLY, FYNNEI. The CDR3: CASNEGATEQYF. The DNA of the CDR3 is TGTGCCAGCAACGAAGGGGCAACGGAGCAGTACTTC.

This sequence joins TRBV5-1 and TRBJ1-1; 7 nucleotides match TRBD1. The CDR3 totals 15 residues. CDR1 SGHRS and CDR2 YFSETQ come from the germline V gene. J lost 0 bases, V lost 4 bases, and 6 bases had no gene match. The CDR3 DNA reads TGCGCCAGCAGCCTTACGGGACAGATGAACACTGAAGCTTTCTTT. As protein: CASSLTGQMNTEAFF.

The CDR3 sequence: CASRGASGGGADTQYF. The CDR3 bases are TGTGCCAGCAGAGGAGCAAGCGGGGGGGGCGCAGATACGCAGTATTTT. This chain connects TRBV2 to TRBJ2-3; 10 bases are a match to TRBD2. Looked up from germline, CDR1 is SNHLY and CDR2 is FYNNEI. The CDR3 length is 16 residues. J lost 4 bases, V lost 6 bases, and 10 bases had no gene match.

This chain links TRBV20-1 with TRBJ2-1; D perhaps matches TRBD2 (5 bases). Trimming stripped 0 bases from V and 10 bases from J, with 19 bases between. Looked up from germline, CDR1 is DFQATT and CDR2 is SNEGSKA (reference sequence). CDR3 size: 15 residues. CDR3 coding DNA: TGCAGTGCTAGAGATATAGCCCTAGGAGGTGCCGAGCAGTTCTTC. The encoded protein is CSARDIALGGAEQFF.

In this sample, this clonotype turned up a few times. The rearrangement uses TRBV7-9 and TRBJ2-7; D remains unclear. The CDR3 has 13 amino acids. Per germline, CDR1 SEHNR and CDR2 FQNEAQ (reference sequence). V dropped 7 bases and J dropped 2 bases, with 12 bases sitting between them. The CDR3 sequence: CASKGTATYEQYF. CDR3 DNA: TGTGCCAGCAAGGGCACGGCAACCTACGAGCAGTACTTC. Together with reference TRBV7-9 and TRBJ2-7, the CDR3 gives the full variable domain: DTGVSQNPRHKITKRGQNVTFRCDPISEHNRLYWYRQTLGQGPEFLTYFQNEAQLEKSRLLSDRFSAERPKGSFSTLEIQRTEQGDSAMYLCASKGTATYEQYFGPGTRLTVT.

This clonotype was seen only a few times. The V call is TRBV7-9, the J call TRBJ2-1; TRBD2 matches at 9 bases. J lost 8 bases, V lost 5 bases, and 13 bases had no gene match. The length of the CDR3 is 16 residues. CDR1 and CDR2 from the germline V gene are SEHNR and FQNEAQ (reference sequence). CDR3 in DNA: TGTGCCAGCAGCCCCTCGGGGCTAGCGGGGCTCCATGAGCAGTTCTTC. It encodes CASSPSGLAGLHEQFF.

This clonotype was counted a few times. The chain links TRBV11-2 to TRBJ2-3; TRBD2 matches 14 bases. This CDR3 comprises 17 residues. Trimming removed 1 base from V and 2 bases from J; junction bases left unmatched: 2. Germline CDR1 SGHAT, CDR2 FQNNGV. The DNA of the CDR3 is TGTGCCAGCAGCTTAGGGGGACTAGCGGGGGACACAGATACGCAGTATTTT. This codes for CASSLGGLAGDTDTQYF.

This clonotype was recorded many times. The J gene is TRBJ2-3, the V gene TRBV7-2, with 7 bases identical to TRBD1. Trimming cost V 3 bases and J 1 base; bases outside gene matches: 10. The germline gives CDR1 SGHTA, CDR2 FQGNSA. CDR3 length equals 17 residues. The CDR3 sequence is CASSFRPTGAGTDTQYF. In DNA form, the CDR3 reads TGTGCCAGCAGCTTCCGCCCTACAGGGGCCGGCACAGATACGCAGTATTTT.

This clonotype was counted a few times. The rearrangement uses TRBV6-5 and TRBJ2-5, with unresolved D. The CDR3 sequence is 12 residues long. Trimming took 6 bases from V and 5 from J, leaving 10 bases between them. Germline-derived CDR1 and CDR2 are MNHEY and SVGAGI. In DNA form, the CDR3 reads TGTGCCAGCAGGGCCCTAGGGGAGACCCAGTACTTC. This translates into CASRALGETQYF.

This clonotype was seen more than once but under ten times. CDR3 region: CASSFGGKTEKLFF. CDR3 in DNA: TGCGCCAGCAGCTTTGGGGGGAAGACGGAAAAACTGTTTTTT. V usage is TRBV5-1 and J usage is TRBJ1-4; D possibly corresponds to TRBD1 (5 bases). The germline V gene has CDR1 SGHRS and CDR2 YFSETQ. Trimming shortened V by 2 bases and J by 8 bases, and 13 bases separated the two germline ends. CDR3 length equals 14 residues.

DNA for the CDR3: TGTGCCTGGAGTACACAGGGGCTACTAGCCAAAAACATTCAGTACTTC. Translated: CAWSTQGLLAKNIQYF. The chain uses TRBV30 and TRBJ2-4; 7 nucleotides line up with TRBD1. V lost 2 bases and J lost 0; bases outside the gene matches: 7. Germline V gene sequence: CDR1 GTSNPN, CDR2 SVGIG (reference sequence). There are 16 residues in the CDR3.

This chain joins TRBV11-3 and TRBJ2-1; possibly TRBD2 for D (5 bases). Germline V gene sequence: CDR1 SGHNT, CDR2 YENEEA. The CDR3 runs to 14 residues. Between the trimmed V and J ends, which lost 6 bases and 2 bases, there was a span of 11 bases. The CDR3 region has the DNA TGTGCCAGCAGGGGTTGGGAGCCCTACAATGAGCAGTTCTTC. It yields the protein CASRGWEPYNEQFF.

Only a few counts were recorded for this clonotype. The V and J genes are TRBV19 and TRBJ2-2; D uncertain. The germline V gene has CDR1 LNHDA and CDR2 SQIVND (reference sequence). V gave up 7 bases and J gave up 6 bases, with 15 bases separating them. The CDR3 is 14 residues long. CDR3 loop: CASNFPALAGELFF. The DNA for the CDR3 is TGTGCCAGTAATTTTCCCGCGTTGGCCGGGGAGCTGTTTTTT.

This clonotype was seen a handful of times. CDR3 nucleotide sequence: TGTGCCAGCAGCTCCAGACAGGGAGAGCAGTACTTC. Translation: CASSSRQGEQYF. This chain uses TRBV7-2 with TRBJ2-7; TRBD1 matches at 7 bases. The germline CDR1 and CDR2 sequences are SGHTA and FQGNSA. The trim removed 4 bases at V and 7 bases at J, leaving 4 bases unmatched. This CDR3 has 12 residues.

This clonotype was seen a few times. This rearrangement joins TRBV6-5 to TRBJ2-1; D is uncertain. Germline assignment: CDR1 MNHEY and CDR2 SVGAGI. With 0 bases removed from V and 8 bases from J, the gap between germline ends came to 8 bases. This CDR3 has 13 residues. CDR3 sequence reads: CASSYSSWDEQFF. CDR3 DNA sequence: TGTGCCAGCAGTTACTCGAGCTGGGATGAGCAGTTCTTC.

This clonotype was recorded a few times. The gene calls are TRBV24-1 and TRBJ2-5, with 12 bases aligning to TRBD2. Germline V gene sequence: CDR1 KGHDR, CDR2 SFDVKD. The CDR3 contains 17 residues. With V trimmed by 4 bases and J by 2 bases, 7 bases remained unmatched. The CDR3 reads CATSEATSGGSQETQYF. CDR3 DNA: TGTGCCACCAGTGAGGCTACTAGCGGGGGGAGTCAAGAGACCCAGTACTTC.

The chain is built from TRBV12-3 or TRBV12-4 and TRBJ1-1; possibly TRBD1 for D (5 bases). CDR3 length: 14 residues. With 5 bases removed from V and 6 bases from J, the gap between germline ends came to 16 bases. The CDR3 here is CASSHGRGRAEAFF. DNA of the CDR3: TGTGCCAGCAGTCACGGACGGGGGAGAGCTGAAGCTTTCTTT.

This clonotype showed up just a few times. The chain employs TRBV12-3 or TRBV12-4 and TRBJ2-7; D not resolved. This CDR3 is 11 amino acids long. The V and J ends lost 4 bases and 5 bases respectively, with 6 bases between them. The CDR3 bases are TGTGCCAGCAGTTCACGGAACGAGCAGTACTTC. Residues: CASSSRNEQYF.

Only a few counts were recorded for this clonotype. The V and J genes are TRBV6-2 or TRBV6-3 and TRBJ1-2, with D possibly being TRBD1 (5 bases). Trimming took 5 bases from V and 9 from J, leaving 13 bases between them. The CDR3 loop spans 12 amino acids. Germline lookup yields CDR1 MNHEY and CDR2 SVGEGT. CDR3 coding DNA: TGTGCCAGCAGTCCTACGACAGATCGCTACACCTTC. Residues: CASSPTTDRYTF.

The chain joins TRBV25-1 to TRBJ2-7; TRBD1 aligns across 9 bases. The CDR3 runs to 15 residues. Germline assignment: CDR1 MGHDK and CDR2 SYGVNS. The V and J ends lost 3 bases and 2 bases, in that order; junction bases with no gene match: 5. CDR3 in amino acids: CASSEDRGHPYEQYF. DNA of the CDR3: TGTGCCAGCAGTGAGGACAGGGGACATCCCTACGAGCAGTACTTC.

The chain recombines TRBV12-3 or TRBV12-4 with TRBJ2-7; D is unresolved. V shed 6 bases and J shed 3 bases, with 9 bases lying between them. This CDR3 contains 12 residues. Here the CDR3 DNA reads TGTGCCAGCAGGCACATTGGCTACGAGCAGTACTTC. Translation gives CASRHIGYEQYF.